This entry features one T cell receptor (beta chain) sequence. It was with random hexamers that about 0.45 to 1 ug RNA was reverse transcribed. TCRdb ran MiXCR on the immunoSEQ multiplex PCR reads and lists one entry per CDR3 protein. The table includes around 270,000 distinct CDR3 sequences, 85% detected once. The sample is drawn from a study of CD8 T cells in Susac syndrome. CDR3 length: 12 amino acids. Germline V gene lookup returns CDR1 LNHDA and CDR2 SQIVND (reference sequence). V lost 0 bases and J 7 bases, leaving 4 bases between the germline ends. High-throughput TCR beta sequencing covered peripheral CD8+ and CD4+ T cells.

The V and J genes are TRBV19 and TRBJ2-1; D gene uncertain. This sequence was found in a human donor with multiple sclerosis. Material: CD8+ T cells from PBMCs. The CDR3 DNA is TGTGCCAGTAGTATAGAACAGAATGAGCAGTTCTTC. Translated: CASSIEQNEQFF.